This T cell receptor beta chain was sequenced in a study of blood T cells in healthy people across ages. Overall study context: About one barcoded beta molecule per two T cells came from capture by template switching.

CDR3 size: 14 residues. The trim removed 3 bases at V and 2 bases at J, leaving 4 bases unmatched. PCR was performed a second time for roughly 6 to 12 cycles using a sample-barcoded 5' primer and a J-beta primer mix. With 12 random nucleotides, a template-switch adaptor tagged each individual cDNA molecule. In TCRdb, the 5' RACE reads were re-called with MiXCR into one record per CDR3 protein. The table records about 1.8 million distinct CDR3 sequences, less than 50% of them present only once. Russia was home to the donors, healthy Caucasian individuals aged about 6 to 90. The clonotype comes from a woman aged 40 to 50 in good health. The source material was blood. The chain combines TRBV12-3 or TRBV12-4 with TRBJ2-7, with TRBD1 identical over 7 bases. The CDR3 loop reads CASSLTTGAYEQYF. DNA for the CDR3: TGTGCCAGCAGTTTGACTACAGGGGCCTACGAGCAGTACTTC.